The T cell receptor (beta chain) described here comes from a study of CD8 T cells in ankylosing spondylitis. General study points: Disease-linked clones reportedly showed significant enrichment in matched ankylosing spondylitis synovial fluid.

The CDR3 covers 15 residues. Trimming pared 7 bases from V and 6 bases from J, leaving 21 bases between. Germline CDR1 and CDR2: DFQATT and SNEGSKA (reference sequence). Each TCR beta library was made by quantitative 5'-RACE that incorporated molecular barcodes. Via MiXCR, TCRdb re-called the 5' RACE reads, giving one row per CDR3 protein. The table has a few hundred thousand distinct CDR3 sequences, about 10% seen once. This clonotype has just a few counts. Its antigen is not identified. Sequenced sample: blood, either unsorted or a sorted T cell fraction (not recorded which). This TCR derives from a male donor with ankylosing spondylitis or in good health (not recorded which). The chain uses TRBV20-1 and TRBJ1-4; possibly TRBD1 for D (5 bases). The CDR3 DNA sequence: TGCAGTGTTCCACAGTTCTGGGGGGGACATGAAAAACTGTTTTTT. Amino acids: CSVPQFWGGHEKLFF.